The 15 T cell receptor beta chains below come from one sample, sequenced in a study of blood T cell repertoires in COVID-19. Sequenced by immunoSEQ multiplex PCR; TCRdb stores in-frame clones only, minus some. The repertoire includes 70,000 or so clones, 76% of them detected once, and 15% sits in the top ten. The sample was peripheral blood. Receptors were obtained from a man aged 60 to 69 with COVID-19, enrolled during active disease.

The rearrangement joins TRBV2 to TRBJ1-5, with D possibly matching TRBD1 (5 bases). CDR1 and CDR2 (germline): SNHLY, FYNNEI. Trimming left V 5 bases short and J 2 bases short, with 10 bases between. The CDR3 is 14 residues long. The CDR3 DNA reads TGTGCCAGCAGTCCAATACAGGGCAATCAGCCCCAGCATTTT. Residues: CASSPIQGNQPQHF.

The chain has TRBV7-2 and TRBJ1-5; 8 nucleotides agree with TRBD1. CDR1 and CDR2 from the germline V gene are SGHTA and FQGNSA. The ends lost 5 bases at V and 3 bases at J; junction bases unmatched: 6. The CDR3 extends over 15 amino acids. The CDR3 DNA reads as TGTGCCAGCAGCGCGGACAGGGCCCTCAATCAGCCCCAGCATTTT. Its translation: CASSADRALNQPQHF.

The chain has TRBV4-1 and TRBJ1-2; D gene ambiguous. Deletions cut 0 bases from V and 3 bases from J, with 8 bases between. The CDR3 is 14 residues long. The germline V gene has CDR1 MGHRA and CDR2 YSYEKL. CDR3 amino acids: CASSQDWRHYGYTF. The CDR3 coding sequence is TGCGCCAGCAGCCAAGATTGGAGACACTATGGCTACACCTTC.

This clone turned up a few times. The rearrangement links TRBV28 to TRBJ1-1, with 8 bases fitting TRBD1. V was pared by 10 bases and J by 3 bases, with 4 bases of the junction left unmatched. Germline values: CDR1 MDHEN, CDR2 SYDVKM. The CDR3 has 12 amino acids. The CDR3 here is CATKTGDTEAFF. The CDR3 DNA reads as TGTGCCACCAAGACAGGGGACACTGAAGCTTTCTTT.

The rearrangement uses TRBV9 and TRBJ1-2, with a possible D match to TRBD1 (5 bases). The CDR3 runs 13 residues. Germline assignment: CDR1 SGDLS and CDR2 YYNGEE. The ends were cut back, 0 bases at V and 8 bases at J, with 11 bases in the middle. CDR3: CASSVETAGGYTF. The CDR3 DNA reads as TGTGCCAGCAGCGTAGAGACAGCGGGCGGCTACACCTTC.

This clone came up once. The CDR3 sequence: CASSTPGNEKLFF. The DNA for the CDR3 is TGCGCCAGCAGCACTCCGGGGAACGAAAAACTGTTTTTT. The chain recombines TRBV4-1 with TRBJ1-4, with D uncertain. CDR3 size: 13 residues. Trimming left V 5 bases short and J 8 bases short, with 12 bases between. Per the germline V gene, CDR1 is MGHRA and CDR2 is YSYEKL.

The gene calls are TRBV5-1 and TRBJ2-7, with unresolved D. The germline V gene has CDR1 SGHRS and CDR2 YFSETQ. The CDR3 spans 14 residues. Trimming cost V 2 bases and J 7 bases, with 16 bases left between them. The CDR3 nucleotides read TGCGCCAGCAGCTTTGACACCCCCGGCCTGGAGCAGTACTTC. It specifies CASSFDTPGLEQYF.

The chain links TRBV7-6 to TRBJ2-3, with D unclear. CDR3 length: 13 residues. V was shortened by 1 base and J by 2 bases, with 4 bases between the two germline ends. CDR1 and CDR2 (germline): SGHVS, FNYEAQ. CDR3: CASSLDLTDTQYF. CDR3 nucleotide sequence: TGTGCCAGCAGCTTAGATCTCACAGATACGCAGTATTTT.

V usage is TRBV19 and J usage is TRBJ2-1, with 9 positions matching TRBD1. V was clipped by 9 bases and J by 6 bases; unmatched bases: 6. Germline V gives CDR1 LNHDA, CDR2 SQIVND (reference sequence). The CDR3 totals 13 residues. DNA for the CDR3: TGTGCCAGCCGGGACAGGGATACCAATGAGCAGTTCTTC. It codes for CASRDRDTNEQFF.

The chain links TRBV6-5 to TRBJ2-7, with 7 bases aligning to TRBD1. From germline, CDR1 is MNHEY and CDR2 SVGAGI. The V segment lost 10 bases and the J segment 3 bases; nucleotides outside the gene matches: 3. CDR3 length equals 11 residues. This CDR3 reads CATGTVYEQYF. DNA of the CDR3: TGTGCCACGGGGACAGTCTACGAGCAGTACTTC.

This clone was observed a single time. The rearrangement uses TRBV2 and TRBJ2-7; tentatively, D is TRBD1 (5 bases). Trimming left V 0 bases short and J 9 bases short, with 9 bases between. Germline V gene data show CDR1 as SNHLY and CDR2 as FYNNEI. The CDR3 contains 12 residues. Written as DNA, the CDR3 is TGTGCCAGCAGTGAAGCCAGGGTCGGGCAGTACTTC. Protein: CASSEARVGQYF.

The chain is built from TRBV5-5 and TRBJ1-2; the D is unclear. With 0 bases removed from V and 8 bases from J, the gap between germline ends came to 17 bases. Germline lookup yields CDR1 SGHKS and CDR2 YYEKEE (reference sequence). The CDR3 is made up of 15 amino acids. CDR3 DNA sequence: TGTGCCAGCAGCTTGGGAAACTCCATCAGCGGAGGCTACACCTTC. Translating gives CASSLGNSISGGYTF. Full variable domain (remainder filled in from reference TRBV5-5 and TRBJ1-2): DAGVTQSPTHLIKTRGQQVTLRCSPISGHKSVSWYQQVLGQGPQFIFQYYEKEERGRGNFPDRFSARQFPNYSSELNVNALLLGDSALYLCASSLGNSISGGYTFGSGTRLTVV.

The rearrangement joins TRBV7-9 to TRBJ2-5; D is possibly TRBD1 (5 bases). The germline V gene encodes CDR1 SEHNR and CDR2 FQNEAQ (reference sequence). This CDR3 region has 16 residues. The ends were cut back, 5 bases at V and 2 bases at J, with 18 bases in the middle. The CDR3 nucleotides are TGTGCCAGCAGCGCGGCCCGCGGTCAGGGTCAAGAGACCCAGTACTTC. Amino acid sequence: CASSAARGQGQETQYF.

This clone was seen a handful of times. J is TRBJ2-7 and V is TRBV11-2; D perhaps matches TRBD1 (6 bases). V gave up 4 bases and J gave up 1 base, with 11 bases separating them. Germline CDR1 and CDR2: SGHAT and FQNNGV. This CDR3 region has 14 residues. Here the CDR3 reads CASSSQGFSYEQYF. The CDR3 coding sequence is TGTGCCAGCAGCTCGCAGGGGTTTTCCTACGAGCAGTACTTC.

This chain uses TRBV6-5 with TRBJ1-1; 7 nucleotides agree with TRBD1. Per the germline V gene, CDR1 is MNHEY and CDR2 is SVGAGI. V dropped 1 base and J dropped 5; count of bases not matched to a gene: 1. CDR3 size: 13 residues. The CDR3 DNA follows: TGTGCCAGCAGTTACTTACAGGGGACTGAAGCTTTCTTT. Translation gives CASSYLQGTEAFF.